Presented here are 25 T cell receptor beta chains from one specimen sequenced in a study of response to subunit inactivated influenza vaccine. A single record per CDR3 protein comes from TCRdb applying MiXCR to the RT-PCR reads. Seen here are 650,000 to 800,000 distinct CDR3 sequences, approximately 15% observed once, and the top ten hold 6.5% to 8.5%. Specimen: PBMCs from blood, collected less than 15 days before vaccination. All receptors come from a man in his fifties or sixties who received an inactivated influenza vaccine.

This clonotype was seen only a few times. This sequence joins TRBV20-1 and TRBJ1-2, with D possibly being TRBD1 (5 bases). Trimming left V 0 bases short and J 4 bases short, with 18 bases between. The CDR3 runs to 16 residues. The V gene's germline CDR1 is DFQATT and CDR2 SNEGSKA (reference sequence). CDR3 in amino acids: CSARDMSGLTRYGYTF. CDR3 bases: TGCAGTGCTAGAGATATGTCAGGGCTCACCCGCTATGGCTACACCTTC.

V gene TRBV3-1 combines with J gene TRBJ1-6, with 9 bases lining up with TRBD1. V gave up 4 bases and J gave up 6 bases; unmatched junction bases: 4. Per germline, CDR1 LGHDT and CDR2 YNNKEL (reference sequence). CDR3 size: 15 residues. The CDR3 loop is CASSPGQGINSPLHF. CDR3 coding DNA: TGTGCCAGCAGCCCGGGACAGGGAATTAATTCACCCCTCCACTTT.

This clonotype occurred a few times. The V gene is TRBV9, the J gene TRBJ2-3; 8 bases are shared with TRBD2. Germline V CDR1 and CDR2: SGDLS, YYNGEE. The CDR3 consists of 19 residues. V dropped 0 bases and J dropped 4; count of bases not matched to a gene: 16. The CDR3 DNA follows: TGTGCCAGCAGCGTAGGTGATAGCGGGACCCACCGAGAAGCAGATACGCAGTATTTT. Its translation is CASSVGDSGTHREADTQYF.

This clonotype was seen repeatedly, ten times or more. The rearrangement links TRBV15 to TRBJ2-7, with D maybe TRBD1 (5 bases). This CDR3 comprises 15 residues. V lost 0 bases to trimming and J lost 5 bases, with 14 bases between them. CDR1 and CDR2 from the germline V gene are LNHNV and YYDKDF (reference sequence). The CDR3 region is CATSREKGRRNEQYF. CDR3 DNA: TGTGCCACCAGCAGAGAGAAGGGGCGACGGAACGAGCAGTACTTC.

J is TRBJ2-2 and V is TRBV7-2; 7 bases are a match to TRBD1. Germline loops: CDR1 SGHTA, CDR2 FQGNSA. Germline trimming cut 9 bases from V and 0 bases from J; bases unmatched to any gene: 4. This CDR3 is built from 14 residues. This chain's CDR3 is CARRTGSNTGELFF. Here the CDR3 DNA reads TGTGCCAGAAGGACAGGCTCGAACACCGGGGAGCTGTTTTTT.

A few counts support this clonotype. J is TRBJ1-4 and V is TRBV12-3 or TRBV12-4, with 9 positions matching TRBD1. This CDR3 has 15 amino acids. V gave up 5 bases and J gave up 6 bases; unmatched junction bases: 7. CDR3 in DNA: TGTGCCAGCAGTGCGACAGGGGGGAAGCATGAAAAACTGTTTTTT. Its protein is CASSATGGKHEKLFF.

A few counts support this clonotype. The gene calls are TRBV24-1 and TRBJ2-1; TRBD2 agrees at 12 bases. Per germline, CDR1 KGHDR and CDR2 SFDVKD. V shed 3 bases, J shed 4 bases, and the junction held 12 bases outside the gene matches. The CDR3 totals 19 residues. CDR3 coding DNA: TGTGCCACCAGTGATCCGGGACTAGCGGGCCGGGATAGGTACAATGAGCAGTTCTTC. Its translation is CATSDPGLAGRDRYNEQFF.

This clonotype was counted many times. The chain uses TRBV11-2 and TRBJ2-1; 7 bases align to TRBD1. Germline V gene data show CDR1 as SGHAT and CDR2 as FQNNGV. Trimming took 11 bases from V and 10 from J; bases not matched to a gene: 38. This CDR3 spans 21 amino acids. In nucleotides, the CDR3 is TGTGCCTGTGGCGCCCGACCAAAATGGCTGTGGTCGACAGGGTTTCTCGCCGAGCAGTTCTTC. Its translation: CACGARPKWLWSTGFLAEQFF.

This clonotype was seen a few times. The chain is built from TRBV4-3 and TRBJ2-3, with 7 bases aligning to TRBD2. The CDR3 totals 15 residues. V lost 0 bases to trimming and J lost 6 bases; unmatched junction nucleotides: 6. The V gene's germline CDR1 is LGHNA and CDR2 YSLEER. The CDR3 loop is CASSQERGRSDTQYF. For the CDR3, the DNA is TGCGCCAGCAGCCAAGAACGCGGGAGAAGCGATACGCAGTATTTT.

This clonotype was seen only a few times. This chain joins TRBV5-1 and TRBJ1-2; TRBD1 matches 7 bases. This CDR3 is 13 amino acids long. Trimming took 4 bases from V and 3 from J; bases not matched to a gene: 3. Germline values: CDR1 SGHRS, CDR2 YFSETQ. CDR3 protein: CASSRDSHYGYTF. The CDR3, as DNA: TGCGCCAGCAGCCGGGACAGCCACTATGGCTACACCTTC.

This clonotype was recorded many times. The DNA for the CDR3 is TGTGCCAGCAGTGGATTGGGACTATACAATGAGCAGTTCTTC. Translating gives CASSGLGLYNEQFF. The gene calls are TRBV2 and TRBJ2-1; 7 bases are shared with TRBD2. In germline, CDR1 is SNHLY, CDR2 FYNNEI. Losses at the gene ends were 4 bases for V and 4 bases for J; bases not matched to a gene: 4. The CDR3 runs to 14 residues.

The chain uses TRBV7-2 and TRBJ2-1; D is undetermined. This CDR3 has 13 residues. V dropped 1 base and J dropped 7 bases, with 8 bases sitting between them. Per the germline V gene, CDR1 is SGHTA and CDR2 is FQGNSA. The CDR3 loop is CASSLGLVNEQFF. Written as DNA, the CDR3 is TGTGCCAGCAGCTTAGGGTTGGTGAATGAGCAGTTCTTC.

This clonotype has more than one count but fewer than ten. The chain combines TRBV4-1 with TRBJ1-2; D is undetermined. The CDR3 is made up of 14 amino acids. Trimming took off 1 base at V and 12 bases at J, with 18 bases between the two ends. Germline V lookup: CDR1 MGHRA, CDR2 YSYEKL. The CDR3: CASSQGGPGSPHTF. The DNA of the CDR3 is TGCGCCAGCAGCCAAGGTGGACCGGGGAGTCCTCACACCTTC.

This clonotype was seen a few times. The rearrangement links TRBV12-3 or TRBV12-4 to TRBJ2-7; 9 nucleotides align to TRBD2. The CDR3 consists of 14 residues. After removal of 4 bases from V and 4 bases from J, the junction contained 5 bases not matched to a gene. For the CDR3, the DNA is TGTGCCAGCAGTTCCCCTAGCGGGACTTACGAGCAGTACTTC. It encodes CASSSPSGTYEQYF.

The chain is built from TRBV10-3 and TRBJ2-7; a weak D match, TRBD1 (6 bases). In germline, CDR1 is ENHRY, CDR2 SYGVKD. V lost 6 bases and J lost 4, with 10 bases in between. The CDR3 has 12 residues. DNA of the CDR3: TGTGCCATCAGCTCACAGGGATACGAGCAGTACTTC. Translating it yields CAISSQGYEQYF.

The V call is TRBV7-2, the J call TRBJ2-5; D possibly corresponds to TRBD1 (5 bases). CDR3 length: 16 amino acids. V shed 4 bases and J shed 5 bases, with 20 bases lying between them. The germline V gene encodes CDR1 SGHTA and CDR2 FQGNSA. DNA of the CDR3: TGTGCCAGCAGCTACGAGCCAGGGCGAGGATGGGAGACCCAGTACTTC. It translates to CASSYEPGRGWETQYF.

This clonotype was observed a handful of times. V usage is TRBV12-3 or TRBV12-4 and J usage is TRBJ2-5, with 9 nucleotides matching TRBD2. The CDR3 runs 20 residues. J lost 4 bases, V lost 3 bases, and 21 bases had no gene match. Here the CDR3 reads CASSFGWGRGGRGVRETQYF. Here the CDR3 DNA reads TGTGCCAGCAGTTTCGGTTGGGGGCGGGGGGGCCGTGGTGTTAGAGAGACCCAGTACTTC.

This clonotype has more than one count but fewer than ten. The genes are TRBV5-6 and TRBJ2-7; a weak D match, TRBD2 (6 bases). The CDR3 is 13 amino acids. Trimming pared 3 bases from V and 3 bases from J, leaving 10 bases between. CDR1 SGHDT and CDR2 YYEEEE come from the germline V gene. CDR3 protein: CASSYPGVYEQYF. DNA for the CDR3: TGTGCCAGCAGCTACCCGGGGGTCTACGAGCAGTACTTC.

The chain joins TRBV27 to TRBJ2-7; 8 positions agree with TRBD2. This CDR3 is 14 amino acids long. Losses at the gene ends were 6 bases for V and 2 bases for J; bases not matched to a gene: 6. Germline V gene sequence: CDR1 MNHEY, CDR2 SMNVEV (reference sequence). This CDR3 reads CASSQTSVPYEQYF. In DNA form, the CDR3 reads TGTGCCAGCAGCCAGACTAGCGTACCCTACGAGCAGTACTTC.

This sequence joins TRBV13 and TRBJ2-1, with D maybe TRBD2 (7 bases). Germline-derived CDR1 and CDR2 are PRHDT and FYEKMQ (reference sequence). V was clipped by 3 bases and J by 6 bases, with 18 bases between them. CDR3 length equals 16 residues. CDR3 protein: CASSLLGGGLLNEQFF. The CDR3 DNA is TGTGCCAGCAGCTTGCTGGGGGGGGGCCTCCTCAATGAGCAGTTCTTC.

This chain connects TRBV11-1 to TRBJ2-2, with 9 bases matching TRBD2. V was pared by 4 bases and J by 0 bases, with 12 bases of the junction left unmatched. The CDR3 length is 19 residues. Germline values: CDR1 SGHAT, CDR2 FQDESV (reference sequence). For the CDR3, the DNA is TGTGCCAGCAGCTCCATTGGCCTAGCGGGGACCGCGAACACCGGGGAGCTGTTTTTT. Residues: CASSSIGLAGTANTGELFF.

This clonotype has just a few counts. The CDR3 reads CASSFLTSANTGELFF. In DNA, the CDR3 is TGCGCCAGCAGCTTTTTGACATCTGCGAACACCGGGGAGCTGTTTTTT. The J gene is TRBJ2-2, the V gene TRBV5-1; D is ambiguous. The CDR3 runs 16 residues. Trimming pared 2 bases from V and 0 bases from J, leaving 11 bases between. Germline loops: CDR1 SGHRS, CDR2 YFSETQ.

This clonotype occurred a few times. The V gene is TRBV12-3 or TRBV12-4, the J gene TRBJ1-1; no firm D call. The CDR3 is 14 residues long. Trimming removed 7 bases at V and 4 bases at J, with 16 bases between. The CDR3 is CASTGFLKGTEAFF. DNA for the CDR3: TGTGCCAGCACCGGTTTTCTTAAGGGCACTGAAGCTTTCTTT.

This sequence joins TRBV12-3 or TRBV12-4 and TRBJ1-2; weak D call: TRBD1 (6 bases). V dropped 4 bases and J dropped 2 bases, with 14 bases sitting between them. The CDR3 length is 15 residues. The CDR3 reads CASSWAGGGNYGYTF. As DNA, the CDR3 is TGTGCCAGCAGTTGGGCCGGAGGGGGGAACTATGGCTACACCTTC.

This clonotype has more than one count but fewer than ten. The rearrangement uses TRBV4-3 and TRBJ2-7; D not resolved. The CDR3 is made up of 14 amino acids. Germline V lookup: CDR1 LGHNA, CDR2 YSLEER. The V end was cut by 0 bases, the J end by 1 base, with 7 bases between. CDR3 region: CASSQEHGSYEQYF. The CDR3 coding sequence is TGCGCCAGCAGCCAAGAACACGGTTCCTACGAGCAGTACTTC.